These 17 T cell receptor beta chains came from one sample sequenced in a study of blood T cell repertoires in COVID-19. The method was immunoSEQ multiplex PCR; TCRdb's version includes in-frame clones alone and lacks a portion of them. The data hold 200,000 to 250,000 clones, with approximately 80% observed a single time. Sequencing was performed on peripheral blood. Receptors originate from a woman between 40 and 50 years old who had recovered from COVID-19.

The rearrangement joins TRBV30 to TRBJ2-5; 8 positions agree with TRBD2. The germline V gene has CDR1 GTSNPN and CDR2 SVGIG (reference sequence). With V trimmed by 1 base and J by 2 bases, 3 bases remained unmatched. This CDR3 is 14 amino acids long. CDR3 nucleotide sequence: TGTGCCTGGAGTGCCGGGGGGGGACAAGAGACCCAGTACTTC. It encodes CAWSAGGGQETQYF.

This clone was seen only once. This chain's CDR3 is CASSFQSRQEYF. CDR3 coding DNA: TGTGCCAGCAGCTTCCAATCCCGCCAGGAGTACTTC. The chain uses TRBV5-6 and TRBJ2-4; D not resolved. The CDR3 covers 12 residues. Germline V gives CDR1 SGHDT, CDR2 YYEEEE. The V end lost 2 bases, the J end lost 14 bases, and 14 bases lay between the germline ends.

The CDR3 loop is CASSPGSVGLAGVDEQFF. CDR3 bases: TGCGCCAGCAGCCCGGGATCAGTTGGACTAGCGGGGGTCGATGAGCAGTTCTTC. The chain has TRBV5-1 and TRBJ2-1; 13 positions match TRBD2. The CDR3 is made up of 18 amino acids. Trimming removed 4 bases from V and 8 bases from J; junction bases left unmatched: 15. CDR1 SGHRS and CDR2 YFSETQ come from the germline V gene.

The rearrangement joins TRBV7-2 to TRBJ1-6, with a tentative D call TRBD1 (6 bases). The germline V and J ends were trimmed by 1 base and 7 bases, with 8 bases remaining between them. Per germline, CDR1 SGHTA and CDR2 FQGNSA. The CDR3 extends over 14 amino acids. CDR3 in amino acids: CASSLDRENSPLHF. CDR3 coding DNA: TGTGCCAGCAGCTTAGACAGGGAAAATTCACCCCTCCACTTT.

The CDR3 loop is CASSGLATDTQYF. The CDR3, as DNA: TGTGCCAGCAGCGGCCTAGCGACAGATACGCAGTATTTT. The rearrangement uses TRBV2 and TRBJ2-3, with D possibly being TRBD2 (6 bases). Germline CDR1 is SNHLY and CDR2 is FYNNEI. V lost 6 bases and J lost 3, with 10 bases in between. The CDR3 has 13 residues.

V and J are TRBV7-2 and TRBJ2-1; perhaps TRBD1 as D (5 bases). There are 15 residues in the CDR3. V shed 3 bases and J shed 5 bases, with 14 bases lying between them. Germline CDR1 reads SGHTA; CDR2 reads FQGNSA. In nucleotides, the CDR3 is TGTGCCAGCAGCTTCCCTGGGGCCCACGACAATGAGCAGTTCTTC. It specifies CASSFPGAHDNEQFF.

The V and J genes are TRBV7-8 and TRBJ1-5; the match to TRBD1 covers 8 bases. The V and J ends lost 8 bases and 2 bases, in that order; junction bases with no gene match: 8. The CDR3 extends over 15 amino acids. Germline V CDR1 and CDR2: SGHVS, FQNEAQ. The CDR3 bases are TGTGCCAGCGAAGATGGACAGGGTGGCAATCAGCCCCAGCATTTT. Encoded protein: CASEDGQGGNQPQHF.

Details on this clone: One end of the junction varies from germline; a read error may be responsible. The V gene is TRBV27, the J gene TRBJ2-7; 7 nucleotides match TRBD1. Germline V CDR1 and CDR2: MNHEY, SMNVEV (reference sequence). This CDR3 region has 14 residues. CDR3 in amino acids: CASSLSNRGYEQCF. CDR3 nucleotides: TGTGCCAGCAGTTTATCGAACAGGGGCTACGAGCAGTGCTTC.

The rearrangement uses TRBV5-1 and TRBJ2-7; the D is unclear. CDR3 length equals 14 residues. Trimming took off 0 bases at V and 6 bases at J, with 13 bases between the two ends. Germline V gene lookup returns CDR1 SGHRS and CDR2 YFSETQ. The CDR3 DNA reads TGCGCCAGCAGCTTGGGGGCAGCCCCTACCGAGCAGTACTTC. Encoded protein: CASSLGAAPTEQYF.

The rearrangement uses TRBV28 and TRBJ2-3; D ambiguous. This CDR3 contains 13 residues. V lost 6 bases to trimming and J lost 0 bases, with 7 bases between them. CDR1 is MDHEN, CDR2 SYDVKM, per germline. The DNA for the CDR3 is TGTGCCAGCAGCGGGTCCAGCACAGATACGCAGTATTTT. It encodes CASSGSSTDTQYF.

The CDR3 region is CASSTTGWTNEKLFF. The CDR3 DNA sequence: TGCGCCAGCAGCACAACAGGGTGGACTAATGAAAAACTGTTTTTT. V and J are TRBV4-3 and TRBJ1-4; weak D call: TRBD1 (6 bases). V shed 5 bases and J shed 2 bases, with 12 bases lying between them. Germline V CDR1 and CDR2: LGHNA, YSLEER. The CDR3 has 15 residues.

This clone has just a few counts. The V call is TRBV3-1 (or the pseudogene TRBV3-2), the J call TRBJ2-5; 8 nucleotides align to TRBD2. CDR1 and CDR2 (germline): LGHDT, YNNKEL (reference sequence). The ends lost 4 bases at V and 0 bases at J; junction bases unmatched: 22. This CDR3 has 21 residues. Here the CDR3 DNA reads TGTGCCAGCAGCCGATTCGGTCGTTGGCGGGGGGTTCTTAAGGACCAAGAGACCCAGTACTTC. Its translation is CASSRFGRWRGVLKDQETQYF.

The rearrangement uses TRBV7-2 and TRBJ2-7; weak D call: TRBD1 (6 bases). The CDR3 totals 16 residues. Germline CDR1 reads SGHTA; CDR2 reads FQGNSA. Trimming stripped 5 bases from V and 6 bases from J, with 23 bases between. CDR3 sequence (DNA): TGTGCCAGCAGCCCGACCCCGTCCCTGGGGGCTGGCGAGCAGTACTTC. As protein: CASSPTPSLGAGEQYF.

The chain uses TRBV12-3 or TRBV12-4 and TRBJ1-1; D call uncertain. The V and J ends lost 8 bases and 0 bases respectively, with 7 bases between them. This CDR3 region has 12 residues. The CDR3 sequence is CASGTLNTEAFF. The CDR3 DNA sequence: TGTGCCAGCGGCACACTGAACACTGAAGCTTTCTTT.

This chain uses TRBV29-1 with TRBJ1-1, with D unclear. CDR1 SQVTM and CDR2 ANQGSEA come from the germline V gene. The CDR3 is 13 amino acids. V shed 4 bases and J shed 1 base, with 10 bases lying between them. CDR3 region: CSVAVGRNTEAFF. Here the CDR3 DNA reads TGCAGCGTTGCGGTCGGTAGGAACACTGAAGCTTTCTTT.

The chain combines TRBV6-6 with TRBJ1-1, with D perhaps matching TRBD1 (6 bases). V shed 3 bases and J shed 4 bases, with 12 bases lying between them. Germline CDR1 and CDR2: MNHNY and SVGAGI (reference sequence). This CDR3 has 14 amino acids. Here the CDR3 DNA reads TGTGCCAGCAGTTATCATACAGGGACCACTGAAGCTTTCTTT. As protein: CASSYHTGTTEAFF.

The chain has TRBV10-1 and TRBJ2-1; 10 bases map to TRBD2. Germline CDR1 WNHNN, CDR2 SYGVQD (reference sequence). With 4 bases clipped from V and 4 bases from J, the junction kept 4 bases outside the gene matches. The length of the CDR3 is 15 residues. DNA for the CDR3: TGCGCCAGCAGTGCTAGCGGGGGCCCATACAATGAGCAGTTCTTC. This encodes CASSASGGPYNEQFF.